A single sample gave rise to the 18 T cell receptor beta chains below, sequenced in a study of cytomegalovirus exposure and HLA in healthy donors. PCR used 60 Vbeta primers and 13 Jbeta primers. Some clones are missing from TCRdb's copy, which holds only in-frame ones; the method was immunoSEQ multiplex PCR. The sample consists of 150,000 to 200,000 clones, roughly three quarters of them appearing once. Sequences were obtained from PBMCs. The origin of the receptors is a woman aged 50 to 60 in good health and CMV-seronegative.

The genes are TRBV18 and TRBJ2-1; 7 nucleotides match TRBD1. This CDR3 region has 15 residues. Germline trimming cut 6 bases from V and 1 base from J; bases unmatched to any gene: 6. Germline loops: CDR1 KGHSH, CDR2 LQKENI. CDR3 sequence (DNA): TGTGCCAGCTCCTCCGACAGGGAGTCCTACAATGAGCAGTTCTTC. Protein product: CASSSDRESYNEQFF.

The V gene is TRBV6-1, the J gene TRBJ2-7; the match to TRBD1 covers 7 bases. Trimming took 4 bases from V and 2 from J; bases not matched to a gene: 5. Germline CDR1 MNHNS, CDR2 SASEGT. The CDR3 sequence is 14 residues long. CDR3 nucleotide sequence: TGTGCCAGCAGTGTCGGACAGGCCACCTACGAGCAGTACTTC. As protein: CASSVGQATYEQYF.

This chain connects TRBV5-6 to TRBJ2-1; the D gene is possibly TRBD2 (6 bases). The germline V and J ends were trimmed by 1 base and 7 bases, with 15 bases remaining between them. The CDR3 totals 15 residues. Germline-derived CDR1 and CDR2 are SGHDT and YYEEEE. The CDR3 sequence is CASSLYGSFANEQFF. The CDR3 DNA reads TGTGCCAGCAGCTTGTACGGGAGTTTCGCAAATGAGCAGTTCTTC.

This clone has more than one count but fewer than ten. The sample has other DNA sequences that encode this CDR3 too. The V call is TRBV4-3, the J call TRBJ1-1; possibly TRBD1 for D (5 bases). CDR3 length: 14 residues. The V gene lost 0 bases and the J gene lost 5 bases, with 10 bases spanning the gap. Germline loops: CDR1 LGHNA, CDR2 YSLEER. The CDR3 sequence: CASSQDRVRTEAFF. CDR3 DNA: TGCGCCAGCAGCCAAGACAGGGTTCGTACTGAAGCTTTCTTT.

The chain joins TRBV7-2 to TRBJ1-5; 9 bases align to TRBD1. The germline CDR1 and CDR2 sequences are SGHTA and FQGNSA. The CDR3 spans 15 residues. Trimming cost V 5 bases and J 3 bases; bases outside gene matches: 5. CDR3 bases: TGTGCCAGCAGCCCCAGGACAGGGGCCAATCAGCCCCAGCATTTT. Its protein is CASSPRTGANQPQHF.

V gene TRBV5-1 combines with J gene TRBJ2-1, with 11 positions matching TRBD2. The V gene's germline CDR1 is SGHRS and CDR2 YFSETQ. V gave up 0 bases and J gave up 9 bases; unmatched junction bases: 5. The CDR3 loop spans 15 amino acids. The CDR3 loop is CASSLASGTSGEQFF. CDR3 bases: TGCGCCAGCAGCTTGGCCTCCGGGACTAGCGGTGAGCAGTTCTTC.

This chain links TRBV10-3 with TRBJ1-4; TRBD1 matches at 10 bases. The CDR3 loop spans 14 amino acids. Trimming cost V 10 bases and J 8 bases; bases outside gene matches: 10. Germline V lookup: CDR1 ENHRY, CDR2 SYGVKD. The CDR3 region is CATRQGAPVEKLFF. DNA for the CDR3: TGTGCCACCAGACAGGGGGCGCCGGTGGAAAAACTGTTTTTT.

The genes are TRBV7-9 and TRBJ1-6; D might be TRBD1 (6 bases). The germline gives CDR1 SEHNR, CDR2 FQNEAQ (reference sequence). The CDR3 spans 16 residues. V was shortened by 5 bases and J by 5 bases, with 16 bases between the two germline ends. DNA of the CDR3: TGTGCCAGCAGCCCACGGGGGGCGGCACATAATTCACCCCTCCACTTT. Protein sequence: CASSPRGAAHNSPLHF.

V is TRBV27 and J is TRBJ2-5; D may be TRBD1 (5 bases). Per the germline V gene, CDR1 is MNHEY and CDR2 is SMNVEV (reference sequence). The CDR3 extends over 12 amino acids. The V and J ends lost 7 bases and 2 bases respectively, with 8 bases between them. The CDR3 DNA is TGTGCCAGCAAAGGGGTACAAGAGACCCAGTACTTC. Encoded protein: CASKGVQETQYF.

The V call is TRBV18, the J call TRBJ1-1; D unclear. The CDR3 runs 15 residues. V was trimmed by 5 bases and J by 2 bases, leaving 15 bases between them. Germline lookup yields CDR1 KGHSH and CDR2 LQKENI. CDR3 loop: CASSSRPQQNTEAFF. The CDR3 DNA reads TGTGCCAGCTCATCCCGGCCACAGCAAAACACTGAAGCTTTCTTT.

In DNA form, the CDR3 reads TGTGCCAGCAGCTTCGACCTGGACAGGGTCAGCAATGAGCAGTTCTTC. Translated: CASSFDLDRVSNEQFF. The chain recombines TRBV5-6 with TRBJ2-1; 8 bases map to TRBD1. Looked up from germline, CDR1 is SGHDT and CDR2 is YYEEEE. V was clipped by 2 bases and J by 6 bases; unmatched bases: 10. The CDR3 sequence is 16 residues long. Full variable domain (missing parts from reference TRBV5-6 and TRBJ2-1): DAGVTQSPTHLIKTRGQQVTLRCSPKSGHDTVSWYQQALGQGPQFIFQYYEEEERQRGNFPDRFSGHQFPNYSSELNVNALLLGDSALYLCASSFDLDRVSNEQFFGPGTRLTVL.

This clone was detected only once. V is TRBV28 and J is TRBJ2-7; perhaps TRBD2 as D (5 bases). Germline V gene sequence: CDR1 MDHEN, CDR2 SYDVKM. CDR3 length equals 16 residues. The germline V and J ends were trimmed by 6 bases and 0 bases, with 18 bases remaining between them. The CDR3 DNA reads TGTGCCAGCAGCCCCGTCGGGGAGTTGAGCTCCTACGAGCAGTACTTC. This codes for CASSPVGELSSYEQYF.

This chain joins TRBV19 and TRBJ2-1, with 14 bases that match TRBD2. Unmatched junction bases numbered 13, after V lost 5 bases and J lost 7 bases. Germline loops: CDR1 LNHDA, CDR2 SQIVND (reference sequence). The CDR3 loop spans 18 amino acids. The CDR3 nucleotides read TGTGCCAGTAGTCCAATGACTAGCGGGGGGGTGAGGAGGAATGAGCAGTTCTTC. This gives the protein CASSPMTSGGVRRNEQFF. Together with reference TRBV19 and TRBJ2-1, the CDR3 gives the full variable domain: DGGITQSPKYLFRKEGQNVTLSCEQNLNHDAMYWYRQDPGQGLRLIYYSQIVNDFQKGDIAEGYSVSREKKESFPLTVTSAQKNPTAFYLCASSPMTSGGVRRNEQFFGPGTRLTVL.

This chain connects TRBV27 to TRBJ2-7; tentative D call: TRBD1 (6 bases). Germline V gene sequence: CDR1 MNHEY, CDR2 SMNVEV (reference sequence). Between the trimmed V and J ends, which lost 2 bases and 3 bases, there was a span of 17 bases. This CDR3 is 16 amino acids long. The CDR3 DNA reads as TGTGCCAGCAGTTTAAGGTTACAGGGAAACTTCTACGAGCAGTACTTC. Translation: CASSLRLQGNFYEQYF.

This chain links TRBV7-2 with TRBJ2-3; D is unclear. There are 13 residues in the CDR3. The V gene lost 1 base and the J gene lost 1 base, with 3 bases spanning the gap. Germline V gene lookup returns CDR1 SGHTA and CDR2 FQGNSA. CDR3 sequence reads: CASSLVGTDTQYF. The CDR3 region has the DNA TGTGCCAGCAGCTTAGTAGGCACAGATACGCAGTATTTT. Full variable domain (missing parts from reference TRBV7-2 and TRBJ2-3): GAGVSQSPSNKVTEKGKDVELRCDPISGHTALYWYRQSLGQGLEFLIYFQGNSAPDKSGLPSDRFSAERTGGSVSTLTIQRTQQEDSAVYLCASSLVGTDTQYFGPGTRLTVL.

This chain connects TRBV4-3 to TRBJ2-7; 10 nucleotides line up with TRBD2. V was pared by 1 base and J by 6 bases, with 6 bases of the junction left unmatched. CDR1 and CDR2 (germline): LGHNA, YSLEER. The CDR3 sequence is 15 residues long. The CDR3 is CASSQVAGGRSEQYF. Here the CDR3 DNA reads TGCGCCAGCAGCCAAGTAGCGGGGGGCCGAAGCGAGCAGTACTTC.

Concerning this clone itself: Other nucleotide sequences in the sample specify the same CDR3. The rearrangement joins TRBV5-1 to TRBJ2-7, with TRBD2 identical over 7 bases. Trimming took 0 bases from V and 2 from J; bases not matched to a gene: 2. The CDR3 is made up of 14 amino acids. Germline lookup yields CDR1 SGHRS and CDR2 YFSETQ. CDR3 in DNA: TGCGCCAGCAGCTTGGCGGGAGGCACCTACGAGCAGTACTTC. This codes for CASSLAGGTYEQYF. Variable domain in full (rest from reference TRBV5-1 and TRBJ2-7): KAGVTQTPRYLIKTRGQQVTLSCSPISGHRSVSWYQQTPGQGLQFLFEYFSETQRNKGNFPGRFSGRQFSNSRSEMNVSTLELGDSALYLCASSLAGGTYEQYFGPGTRLTVT.

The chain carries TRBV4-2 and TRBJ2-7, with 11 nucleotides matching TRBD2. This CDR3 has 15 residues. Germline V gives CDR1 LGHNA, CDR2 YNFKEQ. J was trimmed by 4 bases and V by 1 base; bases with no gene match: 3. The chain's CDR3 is CASSQAGLAVYEQYF. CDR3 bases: TGTGCCAGCAGCCAAGCGGGACTAGCGGTATACGAGCAGTACTTC.